The 2 T cell receptor beta chains given below trace back to one sample, sequenced in a study of blood T cells in healthy people across ages. The second PCR ran roughly 7 to 12 cycles with a sample-barcoded 5' primer and J-beta primers. MiXCR, applied by TCRdb to the 5' RACE reads, yields one record per CDR3 protein. The sample carries approximately 900,000 distinct CDR3 sequences, around 48% recorded once. Source material: blood. Receptors were obtained from a man aged 25-45 years in good health.

The rearrangement links TRBV6-2 or TRBV6-3 to TRBJ2-7, with a tentative D call TRBD1 (6 bases). The CDR3 runs to 14 residues. Germline V CDR1 and CDR2: MNHEY, SVGEGT. The V and J ends lost 5 bases and 7 bases respectively, with 18 bases between them. The CDR3 reads CASSIGGRLGEQYF. The CDR3 nucleotides read TGTGCCAGCAGTATAGGGGGTCGACTGGGAGAGCAGTACTTC.

This chain joins TRBV9 and TRBJ2-7; no clear D. This CDR3 spans 13 amino acids. Trimming removed 4 bases from V and 5 bases from J, with 13 bases in between. Germline CDR1 and CDR2: SGDLS and YYNGEE. The CDR3 DNA reads as TGTGCCAGCAGCCCCCAAGCCCTGAACGAGCAGTACTTC. This codes for CASSPQALNEQYF.